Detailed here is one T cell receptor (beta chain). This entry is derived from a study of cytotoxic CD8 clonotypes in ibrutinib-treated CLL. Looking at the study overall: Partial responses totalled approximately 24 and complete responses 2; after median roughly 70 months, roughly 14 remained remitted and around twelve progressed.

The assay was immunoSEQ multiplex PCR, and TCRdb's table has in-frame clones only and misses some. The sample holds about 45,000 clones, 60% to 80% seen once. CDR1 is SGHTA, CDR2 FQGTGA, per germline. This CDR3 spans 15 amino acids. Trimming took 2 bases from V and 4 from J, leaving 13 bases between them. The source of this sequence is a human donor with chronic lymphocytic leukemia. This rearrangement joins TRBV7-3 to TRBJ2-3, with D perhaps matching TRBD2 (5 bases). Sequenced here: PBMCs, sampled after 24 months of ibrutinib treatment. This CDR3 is CASSLLAPPSDTQYF. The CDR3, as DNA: TGTGCCAGCAGCTTACTAGCACCCCCCTCAGATACGCAGTATTTT.